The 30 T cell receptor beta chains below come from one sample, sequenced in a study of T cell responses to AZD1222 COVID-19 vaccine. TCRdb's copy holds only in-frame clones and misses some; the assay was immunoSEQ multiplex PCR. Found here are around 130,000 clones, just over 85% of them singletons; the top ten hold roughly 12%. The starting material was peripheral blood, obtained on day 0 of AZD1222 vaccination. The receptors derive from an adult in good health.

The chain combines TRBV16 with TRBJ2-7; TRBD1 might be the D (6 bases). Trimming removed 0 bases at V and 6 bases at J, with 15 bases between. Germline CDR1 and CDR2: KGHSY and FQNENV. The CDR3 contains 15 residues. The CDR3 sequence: CASSQSSTGTAEQYF. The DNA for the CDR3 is TGTGCCAGCAGCCAATCTTCAACAGGGACCGCCGAGCAGTACTTC.

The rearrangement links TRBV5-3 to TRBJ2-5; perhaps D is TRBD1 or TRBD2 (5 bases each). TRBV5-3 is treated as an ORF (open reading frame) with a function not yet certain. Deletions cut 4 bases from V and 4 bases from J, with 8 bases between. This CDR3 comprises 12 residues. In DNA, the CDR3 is TGTGCCAGAAGCGGGACCTCAGAGACCCAGTACTTC. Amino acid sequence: CARSGTSETQYF.

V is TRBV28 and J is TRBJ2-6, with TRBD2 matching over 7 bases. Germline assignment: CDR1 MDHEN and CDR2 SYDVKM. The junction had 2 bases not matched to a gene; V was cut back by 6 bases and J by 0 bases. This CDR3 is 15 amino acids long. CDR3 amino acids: CASSTGGSGANVLTF. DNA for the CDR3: TGTGCCAGCAGCACGGGGGGCTCTGGGGCCAACGTCCTGACTTTC.

Here the CDR3 DNA reads TGTGCCAGCAGCTTGGGGAACAATTCACCCCTCCACTTT. It codes for CASSLGNNSPLHF. V usage is TRBV7-3 and J usage is TRBJ1-6; D unresolved. CDR3 length: 13 residues. Trimming took 3 bases from V and 7 from J, leaving 7 bases between them. In germline, CDR1 is SGHTA, CDR2 FQGTGA.

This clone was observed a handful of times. Here the CDR3 reads CASSEAETGELFF. The DNA of the CDR3 is TGTGCCAGCAGTGAGGCAGAAACCGGGGAGCTGTTTTTT. The chain joins TRBV6-4 to TRBJ2-2; D is unclear. Trimming removed 3 bases from V and 5 bases from J, with 7 bases in between. Germline-derived CDR1 and CDR2 are MRHNA and SNTAGT. CDR3 length equals 13 residues.

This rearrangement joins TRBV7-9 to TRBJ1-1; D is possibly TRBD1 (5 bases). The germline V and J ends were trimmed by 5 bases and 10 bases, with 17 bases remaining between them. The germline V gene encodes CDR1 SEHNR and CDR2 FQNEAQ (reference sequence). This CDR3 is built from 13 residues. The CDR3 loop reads CASSPIQGDGAFF. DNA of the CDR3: TGTGCCAGCAGCCCTATCCAAGGGGATGGAGCTTTCTTT. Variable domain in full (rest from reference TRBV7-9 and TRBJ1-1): DTGVSQNPRHKITKRGQNVTFRCDPISEHNRLYWYRQTLGQGPEFLTYFQNEAQLEKSRLLSDRFSAERPKGSFSTLEIQRTEQGDSAMYLCASSPIQGDGAFFGQGTRLTVV.

The CDR3 DNA reads as TGTGCCAGCAGTTCAATCACCGACCTATTCTATCAGCCCCAGCATTTT. Protein sequence: CASSSITDLFYQPQHF. The rearrangement links TRBV27 to TRBJ1-5; the D is unclear. The germline gives CDR1 MNHEY, CDR2 SMNVEV (reference sequence). This CDR3 spans 16 amino acids. V was trimmed by 4 bases and J by 5 bases, leaving 18 bases between them.

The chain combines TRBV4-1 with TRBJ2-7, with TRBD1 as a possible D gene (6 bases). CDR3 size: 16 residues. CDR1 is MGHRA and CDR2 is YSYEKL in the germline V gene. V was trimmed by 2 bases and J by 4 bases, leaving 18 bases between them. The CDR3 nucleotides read TGCGCCAGCAGCCAATTCAGTATCAGGGGTCGGTACGAGCAGTACTTC. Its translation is CASSQFSIRGRYEQYF.

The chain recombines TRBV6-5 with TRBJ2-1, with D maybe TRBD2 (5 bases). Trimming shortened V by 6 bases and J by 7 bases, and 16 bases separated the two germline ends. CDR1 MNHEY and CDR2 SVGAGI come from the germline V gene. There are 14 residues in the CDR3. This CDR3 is CASRAPWSGNEQFF. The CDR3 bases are TGTGCCAGCAGGGCCCCGTGGAGCGGAAATGAGCAGTTCTTC.

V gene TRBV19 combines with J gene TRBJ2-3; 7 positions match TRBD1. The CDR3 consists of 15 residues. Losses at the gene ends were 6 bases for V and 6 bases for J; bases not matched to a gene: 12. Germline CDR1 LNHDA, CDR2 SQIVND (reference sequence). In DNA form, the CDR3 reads TGTGCCAGTAGCACCCGGGACAGCAGACCTGATACGCAGTATTTT. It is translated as CASSTRDSRPDTQYF.

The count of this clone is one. CDR3 loop: CASSRTRYGYTF. CDR3 DNA: TGTGCCAGCAGCCGGACACGCTATGGCTACACCTTC. The chain couples TRBV5-6 to TRBJ1-2; possibly TRBD1 for D (5 bases). This CDR3 contains 12 residues. Trimming stripped 4 bases from V and 4 bases from J, with 8 bases between. Looked up from germline, CDR1 is SGHDT and CDR2 is YYEEEE.

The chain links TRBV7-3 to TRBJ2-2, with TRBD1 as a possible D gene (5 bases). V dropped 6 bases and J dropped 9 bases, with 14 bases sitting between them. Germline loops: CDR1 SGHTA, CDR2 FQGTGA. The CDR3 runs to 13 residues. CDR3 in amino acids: CASSRDSARELFF. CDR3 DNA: TGTGCCAGCAGTAGAGACAGCGCCCGGGAGCTGTTTTTT.

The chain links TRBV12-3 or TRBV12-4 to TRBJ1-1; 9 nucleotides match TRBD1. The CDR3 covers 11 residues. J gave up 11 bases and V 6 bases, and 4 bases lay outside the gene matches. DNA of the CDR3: TGTGCCAGCAGACAGGGGGCCGAGGCTTTCTTT. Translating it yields CASRQGAEAFF.

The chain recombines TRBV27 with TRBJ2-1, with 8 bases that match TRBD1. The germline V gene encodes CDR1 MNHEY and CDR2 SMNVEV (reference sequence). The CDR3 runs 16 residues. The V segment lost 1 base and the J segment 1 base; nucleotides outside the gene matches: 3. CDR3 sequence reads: CASSLYRGVSYNEQFF. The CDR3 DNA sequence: TGTGCCAGCAGTTTATACAGGGGGGTATCCTACAATGAGCAGTTCTTC.

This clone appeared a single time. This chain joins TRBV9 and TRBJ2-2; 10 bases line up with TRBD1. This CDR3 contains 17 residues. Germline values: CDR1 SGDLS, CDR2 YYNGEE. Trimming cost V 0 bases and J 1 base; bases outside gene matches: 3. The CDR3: CASSVARTGGNTGELFF. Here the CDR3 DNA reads TGTGCCAGCAGCGTAGCGCGGACAGGGGGGAACACCGGGGAGCTGTTTTTT.

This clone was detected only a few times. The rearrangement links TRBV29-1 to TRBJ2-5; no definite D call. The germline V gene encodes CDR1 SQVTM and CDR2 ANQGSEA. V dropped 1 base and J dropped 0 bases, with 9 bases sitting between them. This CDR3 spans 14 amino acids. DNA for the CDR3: TGCAGCGTTGAAGGGGGTGCGTACCAAGAGACCCAGTACTTC. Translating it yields CSVEGGAYQETQYF.

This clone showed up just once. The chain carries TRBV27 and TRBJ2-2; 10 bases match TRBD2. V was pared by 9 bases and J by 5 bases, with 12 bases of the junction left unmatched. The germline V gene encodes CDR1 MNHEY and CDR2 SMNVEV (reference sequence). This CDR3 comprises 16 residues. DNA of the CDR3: TGTGCCAGTGGCGGAACCGGGACTAGCGTGACCGGGGAGCTGTTTTTT. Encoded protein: CASGGTGTSVTGELFF.

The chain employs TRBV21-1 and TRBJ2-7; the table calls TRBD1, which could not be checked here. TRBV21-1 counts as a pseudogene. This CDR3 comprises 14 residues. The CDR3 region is CASSKGTAVYEQYF. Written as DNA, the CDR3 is TGTGCCAGCAGCAAAGGTACAGCAGTATACGAGCAGTACTTC.

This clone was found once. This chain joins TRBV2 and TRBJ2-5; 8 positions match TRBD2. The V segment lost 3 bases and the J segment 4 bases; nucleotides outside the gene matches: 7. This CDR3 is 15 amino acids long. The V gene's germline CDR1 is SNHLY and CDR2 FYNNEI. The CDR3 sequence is CASSDLGGAGETQYF. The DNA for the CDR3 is TGTGCCAGCAGTGACCTCGGGGGGGCCGGAGAGACCCAGTACTTC.

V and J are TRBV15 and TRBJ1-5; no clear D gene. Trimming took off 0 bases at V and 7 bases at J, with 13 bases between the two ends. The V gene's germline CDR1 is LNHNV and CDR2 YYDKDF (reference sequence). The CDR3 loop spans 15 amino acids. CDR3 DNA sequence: TGTGCCACCAGCAGAGACCTTGCTTTAAGGCAGCCCCAGCATTTT. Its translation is CATSRDLALRQPQHF.

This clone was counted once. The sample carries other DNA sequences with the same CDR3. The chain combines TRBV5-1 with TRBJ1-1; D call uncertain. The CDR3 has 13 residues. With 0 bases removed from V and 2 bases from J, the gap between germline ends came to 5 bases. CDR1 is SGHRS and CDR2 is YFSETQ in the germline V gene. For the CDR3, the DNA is TGCGCCAGCAGCTTGGCCCCTAACACTGAAGCTTTCTTT. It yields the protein CASSLAPNTEAFF.

This CDR3 reads CASSLSLGGAVKETQYF. DNA for the CDR3: TGTGCCAGCAGTTTAAGTTTAGGCGGGGCCGTGAAAGAGACCCAGTACTTC. The rearrangement links TRBV28 to TRBJ2-5, with a possible D match to TRBD2 (6 bases). CDR1 is MDHEN, CDR2 SYDVKM, per germline. This CDR3 region has 17 residues. V was clipped by 2 bases and J by 3 bases, with 19 bases between them.

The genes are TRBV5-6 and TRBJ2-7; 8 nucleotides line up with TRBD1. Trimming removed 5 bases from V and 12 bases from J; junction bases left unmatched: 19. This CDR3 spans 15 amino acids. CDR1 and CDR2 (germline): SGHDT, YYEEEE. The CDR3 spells CASSPAELTGANWYF. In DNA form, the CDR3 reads TGTGCCAGCAGTCCCGCAGAACTGACAGGGGCAAATTGGTACTTC.

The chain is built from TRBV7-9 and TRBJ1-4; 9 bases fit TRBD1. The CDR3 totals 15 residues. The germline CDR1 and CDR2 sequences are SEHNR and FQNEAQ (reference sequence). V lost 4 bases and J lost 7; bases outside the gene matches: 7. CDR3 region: CASSSLGQGSEKLFF. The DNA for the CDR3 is TGTGCCAGCAGCTCACTGGGACAGGGTAGTGAAAAACTGTTTTTT.

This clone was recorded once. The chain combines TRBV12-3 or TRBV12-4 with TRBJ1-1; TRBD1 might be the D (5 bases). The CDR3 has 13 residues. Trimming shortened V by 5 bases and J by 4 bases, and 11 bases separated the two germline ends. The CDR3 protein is CASSTGVTTEAFF. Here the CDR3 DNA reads TGTGCCAGCAGTACGGGGGTTACCACTGAAGCTTTCTTT.

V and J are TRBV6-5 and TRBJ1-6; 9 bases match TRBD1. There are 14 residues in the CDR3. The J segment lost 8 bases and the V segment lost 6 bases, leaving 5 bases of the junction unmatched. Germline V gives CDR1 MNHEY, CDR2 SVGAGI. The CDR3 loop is CASSRDRVYSPLHF. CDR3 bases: TGTGCCAGCAGCCGGGACAGGGTTTATTCACCCCTCCACTTT.

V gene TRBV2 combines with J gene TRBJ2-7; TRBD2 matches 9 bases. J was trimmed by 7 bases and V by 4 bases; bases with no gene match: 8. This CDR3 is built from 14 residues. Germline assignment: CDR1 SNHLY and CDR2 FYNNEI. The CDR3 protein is CASSGPSGISEQYF. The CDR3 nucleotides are TGTGCCAGCAGTGGGCCTAGCGGGATTTCAGAGCAGTACTTC.

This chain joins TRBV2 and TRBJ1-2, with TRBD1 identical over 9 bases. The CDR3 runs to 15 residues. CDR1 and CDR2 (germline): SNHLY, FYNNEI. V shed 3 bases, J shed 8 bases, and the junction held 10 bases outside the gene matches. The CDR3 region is CASSDLRDRARGYTF. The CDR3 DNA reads TGTGCCAGCAGTGACCTCCGGGACAGGGCTAGAGGCTACACCTTC.

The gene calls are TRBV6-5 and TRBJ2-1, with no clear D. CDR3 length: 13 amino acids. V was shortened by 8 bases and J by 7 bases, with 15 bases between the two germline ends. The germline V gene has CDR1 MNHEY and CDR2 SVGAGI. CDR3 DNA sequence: TGTGCCAGCCGTCGCGAAAATGAGAATGAGCAGTTCTTC. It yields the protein CASRRENENEQFF.

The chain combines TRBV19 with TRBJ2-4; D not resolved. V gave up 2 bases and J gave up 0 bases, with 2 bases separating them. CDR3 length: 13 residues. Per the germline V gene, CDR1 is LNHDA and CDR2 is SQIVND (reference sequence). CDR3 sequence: CASSIKAKNIQYF. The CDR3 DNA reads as TGTGCCAGTAGTATAAAAGCCAAAAACATTCAGTACTTC.